Listed here are 32 T cell receptor beta chains from one sample, sequenced in a study of cytomegalovirus exposure and HLA in healthy donors. A multiplex PCR was run with 60 Vbeta primers and 13 Jbeta primers. Data came from immunoSEQ multiplex PCR; TCRdb stores just in-frame clones and leaves some out. The data contain 95,000 to 150,000 clones, over 75% of them seen just once; the ten biggest clones take up roughly 4%. The specimen sequenced was PBMCs. These receptors all come from a human donor in good health.

CDR3 bases: TGTGCCAGCAGTGTTACAGGGGGCCAGGCTGAAGCTTTCTTT. Its protein is CASSVTGGQAEAFF. The chain combines TRBV6-5 with TRBJ1-1; TRBD1 aligns across 9 bases. The CDR3 consists of 14 residues. Trimming at V came to 5 bases and at J to 6 bases, leaving 7 bases not matched to a gene. Germline lookup yields CDR1 MNHEY and CDR2 SVGAGI.

V usage is TRBV4-1 and J usage is TRBJ1-1; tentatively, D is TRBD1 (6 bases). V lost 6 bases and J lost 8, with 19 bases in between. CDR3 length: 14 residues. Germline-derived CDR1 and CDR2 are MGHRA and YSYEKL. Here the CDR3 reads CASRGLGQFSEAFF. The DNA of the CDR3 is TGCGCCAGCAGGGGCCTCGGACAGTTCTCGGAAGCTTTCTTT.

CDR3 sequence reads: CASSLKGSATGELFF. The CDR3 DNA sequence: TGTGCCAGCAGCTTGAAGGGGTCAGCCACCGGGGAGCTGTTTTTT. The chain has TRBV5-4 and TRBJ2-2, with a possible D match to TRBD1 (5 bases). Trimming stripped 1 base from V and 4 bases from J, with 11 bases between. The CDR3 covers 15 residues. Germline loops: CDR1 SGHNT, CDR2 YYREEE (reference sequence).

The rearrangement joins TRBV4-1 to TRBJ2-1, with 12 bases identical to TRBD2. Germline loops: CDR1 MGHRA, CDR2 YSYEKL. This CDR3 comprises 16 residues. Germline trimming cut 0 bases from V and 8 bases from J; bases unmatched to any gene: 5. This chain's CDR3 is CASSQDPSGRAYEQFF. The CDR3 coding sequence is TGCGCCAGCAGCCAAGATCCTAGCGGGAGGGCGTATGAGCAGTTCTTC.

The chain joins TRBV5-1 to TRBJ2-2; 7 bases agree with TRBD1. J lost 1 base, V lost 8 bases, and 2 bases had no gene match. This CDR3 has 13 amino acids. CDR1 SGHRS and CDR2 YFSETQ come from the germline V gene. The CDR3 nucleotides are TGCGCCAGTCGGACAGGGAACACCGGGGAGCTGTTTTTT. Protein product: CASRTGNTGELFF.

The chain is built from TRBV5-1 and TRBJ1-3, with 7 bases matching TRBD1. Germline V gene sequence: CDR1 SGHRS, CDR2 YFSETQ. V lost 4 bases to trimming and J lost 4 bases; unmatched junction nucleotides: 5. This CDR3 is built from 14 residues. CDR3 region: CASSEGARGNTIYF. The CDR3 region has the DNA TGCGCCAGCAGCGAGGGGGCGCGGGGAAACACCATATATTTT.

The chain joins TRBV10-3 to TRBJ1-2; D is uncertain. The CDR3 is made up of 11 amino acids. The ends were cut back, 8 bases at V and 7 bases at J, with 11 bases in the middle. Germline-derived CDR1 and CDR2 are ENHRY and SYGVKD. The CDR3 DNA reads as TGTGCCATCCGGGAAGGGTTTGGCTACACCTTC. Its translation is CAIREGFGYTF.

The rearrangement joins TRBV5-5 to TRBJ2-7; 10 bases fit TRBD2. Per germline, CDR1 SGHKS and CDR2 YYEKEE (reference sequence). Germline trimming cut 2 bases from V and 4 bases from J; bases unmatched to any gene: 3. This CDR3 comprises 14 residues. The CDR3 protein is CASSFLAGDYEQYF. CDR3 bases: TGTGCCAGCAGCTTCCTAGCGGGAGATTACGAGCAGTACTTC. The complete variable domain, with remaining parts taken from reference TRBV5-5 and TRBJ2-7, reads DAGVTQSPTHLIKTRGQQVTLRCSPISGHKSVSWYQQVLGQGPQFIFQYYEKEERGRGNFPDRFSARQFPNYSSELNVNALLLGDSALYLCASSFLAGDYEQYFGPGTRLTVT.

This clone was counted between two and nine times. The chain is built from TRBV5-1 and TRBJ2-7; D call uncertain. The CDR3 sequence is 15 residues long. CDR1 SGHRS and CDR2 YFSETQ come from the germline V gene. V dropped 1 base and J dropped 3 bases, with 14 bases sitting between them. The CDR3 sequence: CASSLSQANRYEQYF. The CDR3 nucleotides are TGCGCCAGCAGCTTGAGTCAGGCCAACCGCTACGAGCAGTACTTC.

V is TRBV18 and J is TRBJ2-1; possibly TRBD2 for D (6 bases). V lost 3 bases and J 2 bases, leaving 14 bases between the germline ends. The CDR3 runs 16 residues. Germline CDR1 is KGHSH and CDR2 is LQKENI. CDR3 protein: CASSPIGTAPYNEQFF. Here the CDR3 DNA reads TGTGCCAGCTCACCTATCGGGACTGCCCCCTACAATGAGCAGTTCTTC.

The chain combines TRBV7-3 with TRBJ2-7; 8 bases map to TRBD1. Germline lookup yields CDR1 SGHTA and CDR2 FQGTGA. The ends lost 5 bases at V and 4 bases at J; junction bases unmatched: 10. The CDR3 runs to 15 residues. The CDR3 nucleotides read TGTGCCAGCAGCCAAAGGGGCACAGGGGGATACGAGCAGTACTTC. It translates to CASSQRGTGGYEQYF.

The genes are TRBV5-5 and TRBJ2-7; TRBD1 matches 7 bases. There are 13 residues in the CDR3. The junction had 11 bases not matched to a gene; V was cut back by 8 bases and J by 6 bases. Germline-derived CDR1 and CDR2 are SGHKS and YYEKEE (reference sequence). The CDR3 reads CASLADRVGEQYF. The CDR3 bases are TGTGCCAGTCTGGCCGACAGGGTTGGCGAGCAGTACTTC.

The rearrangement uses TRBV7-9 and TRBJ2-4, with 9 bases aligning to TRBD1. The V gene end was trimmed by 2 bases and the J gene end by 2 bases; junction bases not matched to a gene: 4. From germline, CDR1 is SEHNR and CDR2 FQNEAQ (reference sequence). This CDR3 spans 16 amino acids. The CDR3 protein is CASSLLGQGTKNIQYF. The CDR3, as DNA: TGTGCCAGCAGCTTATTGGGACAGGGTACCAAAAACATTCAGTACTTC.

This chain joins TRBV19 and TRBJ1-2; 7 bases are shared with TRBD1. With 2 bases clipped from V and 2 bases from J, the junction kept 2 bases outside the gene matches. Looked up from germline, CDR1 is LNHDA and CDR2 is SQIVND (reference sequence). The CDR3 has 14 amino acids. CDR3 sequence (DNA): TGTGCCAGTAGTATACGGGACAGCAACTATGGCTACACCTTC. Its translation is CASSIRDSNYGYTF.

The table lists this clone with a few counts. This chain joins TRBV11-2 and TRBJ2-1, with a possible D match to TRBD2 (6 bases). The germline V gene has CDR1 SGHAT and CDR2 FQNNGV. Trimming cost V 2 bases and J 6 bases, with 11 bases left between them. The CDR3 covers 14 residues. The CDR3, as DNA: TGTGCCAGCAGCTTACGGGAGCGATCCAATGAGCAGTTCTTC. Amino acid sequence: CASSLRERSNEQFF.

The J gene is TRBJ2-5, the V gene TRBV27; 12 bases match TRBD1. The end of the DNA aligns better with TRBJ2-7, so the J call may be wrong. From germline, CDR1 is MNHEY and CDR2 SMNVEV (reference sequence). The CDR3 length is 15 residues. For the CDR3, the DNA is TGTGCCAGCAGTTCGGGACAGGGGGCCGCCTACGAGCAGTACTTC. Translated: CASSSGQGAAYEQYF.

Only one count was recorded for this clone. The genes are TRBV19 and TRBJ1-3; maybe TRBD1 (5 bases). This CDR3 is built from 15 residues. Germline V gene sequence: CDR1 LNHDA, CDR2 SQIVND (reference sequence). Trimming left V 7 bases short and J 4 bases short, with 17 bases between. CDR3 DNA sequence: TGTGCCAGTAATATGATCACAGACAGCGGAAACACCATATATTTT. Encoded protein: CASNMITDSGNTIYF.

CDR3 loop: CASTQGISGNTIYF. CDR3 sequence (DNA): TGTGCCAGCACACAGGGGATCTCTGGAAACACCATATATTTT. V is TRBV6-6 and J is TRBJ1-3, with 7 positions matching TRBD1. The CDR3 runs 14 residues. In germline, CDR1 is MNHNY, CDR2 SVGAGI (reference sequence). V trimming: 7 bases; J trimming: 0 bases; junction bases outside the gene matches: 3.

The chain is built from TRBV11-2 and TRBJ2-5; TRBD1 agrees at 12 bases. After removal of 3 bases from V and 5 bases from J, the junction contained 4 bases not matched to a gene. The CDR3 runs to 15 residues. Germline CDR1 and CDR2: SGHAT and FQNNGV. The CDR3 protein is CASSFGTGGWETQYF. The CDR3 DNA reads TGTGCCAGCAGCTTTGGGACAGGGGGCTGGGAGACCCAGTACTTC.

In this sample, this clone turned up a few times. The chain joins TRBV15 to TRBJ2-1; D is perhaps TRBD1 (6 bases). Germline CDR1 and CDR2: LNHNV and YYDKDF (reference sequence). Deletions cut 1 base from V and 4 bases from J, with 11 bases between. CDR3 length: 15 amino acids. The CDR3 DNA reads TGTGCCACCAGCAGAGGGACAGACACATACAATGAGCAGTTCTTC. Translated, it gives CATSRGTDTYNEQFF.

The CDR3 bases are TGTGCCAGCTCACCAGACAGGACCGCTGAAGCTTTCTTT. It codes for CASSPDRTAEAFF. The chain uses TRBV18 and TRBJ1-1; maybe TRBD1 (6 bases). Germline CDR1 reads KGHSH; CDR2 reads LQKENI. This CDR3 is 13 amino acids long. V lost 2 bases and J 6 bases, leaving 10 bases between the germline ends.

This chain joins TRBV19 and TRBJ1-5, with 11 bases fitting TRBD1. The CDR3 extends over 16 amino acids. Germline V gene lookup returns CDR1 LNHDA and CDR2 SQIVND (reference sequence). Trimming removed 0 bases from V and 6 bases from J; junction bases left unmatched: 4. The CDR3: CASSIDGQGAVQPQHF. Here the CDR3 DNA reads TGTGCCAGTAGTATAGATGGACAGGGGGCGGTTCAGCCCCAGCATTTT. Supplemented by reference TRBV19 and TRBJ1-5, the full variable domain reads DGGITQSPKYLFRKEGQNVTLSCEQNLNHDAMYWYRQDPGQGLRLIYYSQIVNDFQKGDIAEGYSVSREKKESFPLTVTSAQKNPTAFYLCASSIDGQGAVQPQHFGDGTRLSIL.

The V gene is TRBV5-1, the J gene TRBJ2-1; possible D gene TRBD2, 5 bases. The CDR3 sequence is 13 residues long. Deletions cut 0 bases from V and 7 bases from J, with 8 bases between. Germline values: CDR1 SGHRS, CDR2 YFSETQ. In DNA form, the CDR3 reads TGCGCCAGCAGCTTGGCCGAGGGTAATGAGCAGTTCTTC. Its protein is CASSLAEGNEQFF.

V is TRBV10-1 and J is TRBJ2-1, with 7 bases lining up with TRBD2. The CDR3 length is 16 residues. V shed 2 bases and J 6 bases; nucleotides not matched to a gene: 10. From germline, CDR1 is WNHNN and CDR2 SYGVQD (reference sequence). The CDR3 nucleotides are TGCGCCAGCAGTGAGAGGCTAGCGGTCGGATTCAATGAGCAGTTCTTC. Translating gives CASSERLAVGFNEQFF.

The chain has TRBV6-5 and TRBJ1-2; the match to TRBD1 covers 8 bases. V trimming: 5 bases; J trimming: 6 bases; junction bases outside the gene matches: 8. This CDR3 spans 14 amino acids. Germline values: CDR1 MNHEY, CDR2 SVGAGI. The CDR3 protein is CASSLRQGSDGYTF. As DNA, the CDR3 is TGTGCCAGCAGTCTCCGACAGGGGAGTGATGGCTACACCTTC.

The chain is built from TRBV6-1 and TRBJ1-2; D uncertain. This CDR3 is built from 16 residues. V was clipped by 0 bases and J by 2 bases, with 13 bases between them. CDR1 MNHNS and CDR2 SASEGT come from the germline V gene. CDR3 sequence: CASSEAWRWINYGYTF. CDR3 coding DNA: TGTGCCAGCAGTGAAGCGTGGAGATGGATAAACTATGGCTACACCTTC.

This chain joins TRBV18 and TRBJ2-1, with 7 bases lining up with TRBD1. Germline V lookup: CDR1 KGHSH, CDR2 LQKENI. Trimming took 2 bases from V and 8 from J; bases not matched to a gene: 9. The CDR3 spans 15 residues. This CDR3 is CASSPGRDRMDEQFF. The CDR3 DNA follows: TGTGCCAGCTCACCAGGAAGGGACAGAATGGATGAGCAGTTCTTC. Drawing the rest from reference TRBV18 and TRBJ2-1, the complete variable domain is NAGVMQNPRHLVRRRGQEARLRCSPMKGHSHVYWYRQLPEEGLKFMVYLQKENIIDESGMPKERFSAEFPKEGPSILRIQQVVRGDSAAYFCASSPGRDRMDEQFFGPGTRLTVL.

This clone was seen a single time. CDR3: CASSTTPTGSDTQYF. The CDR3 nucleotides are TGTGCCAGCAGCACGACCCCAACCGGGTCAGATACGCAGTATTTT. V is TRBV11-1 and J is TRBJ2-3; D is ambiguous. This CDR3 has 15 residues. Trimming removed 5 bases from V and 4 bases from J, with 16 bases in between. CDR1 and CDR2 (germline): SGHAT, FQDESV (reference sequence).

The chain employs TRBV14 and TRBJ2-4; D remains ambiguous. Between the trimmed V and J ends, which lost 9 bases and 1 base, there was a span of 10 bases. The CDR3 is 13 residues long. Germline assignment: CDR1 SGHDN and CDR2 FVKESK. The CDR3 DNA follows: TGTGCCAGTGCAGGTGGGGCCAAAAACATTCAGTACTTC. It translates to CASAGGAKNIQYF.

Note on this clone: Other DNA sequences in this sample translate to the same CDR3. The chain combines TRBV6-5 with TRBJ2-7; D call uncertain. This CDR3 has 14 residues. Between the trimmed V and J ends, which lost 0 bases and 0 bases, there was a span of 6 bases. Germline CDR1 and CDR2: MNHEY and SVGAGI. The CDR3 DNA reads as TGTGCCAGCAGTTACTCAGGCGGCTCCTACGAGCAGTACTTC. Translation gives CASSYSGGSYEQYF.

The genes are TRBV5-1 and TRBJ2-7; 7 nucleotides match TRBD1. Germline V gene lookup returns CDR1 SGHRS and CDR2 YFSETQ. There are 19 residues in the CDR3. The J segment lost 0 bases and the V segment lost 4 bases, leaving 19 bases of the junction unmatched. The CDR3 DNA reads as TGCGCCAGCAGCCAACCCCAGACAGGGTTGTTGAGCGGCTCCTACGAGCAGTACTTC. Its translation: CASSQPQTGLLSGSYEQYF. The variable domain in full, completed from reference TRBV5-1 and TRBJ2-7, reads KAGVTQTPRYLIKTRGQQVTLSCSPISGHRSVSWYQQTPGQGLQFLFEYFSETQRNKGNFPGRFSGRQFSNSRSEMNVSTLELGDSALYLCASSQPQTGLLSGSYEQYFGPGTRLTVT.

The count of this clone is one. The chain is built from TRBV27 and TRBJ2-1; TRBD1 might be the D (6 bases). CDR3 length equals 13 residues. Germline V CDR1 and CDR2: MNHEY, SMNVEV (reference sequence). V shed 3 bases and J shed 14 bases, with 17 bases lying between them. The CDR3 region has the DNA TGTGCCAGCAGTTTTCGCGGGTTCCGGGACAAGTTCTTC. It translates to CASSFRGFRDKFF.